This passage covers 18 T cell receptor beta chains from one sample sequenced in a study of T cell responses to AZD1222 COVID-19 vaccine (dated by TCRdb to 2020 to 2022). In the paper's terms, the time point label means: baseline before first vaccination. Library preparation used the immunoSEQ multiplex PCR assay. TCRdb re-hosts the immuneACCESS table, in-frame sequences only. Its copies lack some clones; in the studies checked, an unresolved V gene accounts for under half of them, and the cause for the rest is not known. The sample table shows about 170,000 clones, and 70% to 90% are seen once. Jointly, the top ten make up 1.5% to 2% of the sample. The sequencing here drew on peripheral blood, taken on day 0 of AZD1222 vaccination. Receptors originate from an adult in good health.

This rearrangement joins TRBV24-1 to TRBJ1-1; tentative D call: TRBD1 (6 bases). The CDR3 has 12 amino acids. V was clipped by 5 bases and J by 8 bases, with 11 bases between them. Germline V gene data show CDR1 as KGHDR and CDR2 as SFDVKD. The CDR3 DNA reads as TGTGCCACCAGTGGTGGGGGACACGAAGCTTTCTTT. Translation gives CATSGGGHEAFF.

CDR3 in DNA: TGTGCCAGCTCATCGCAATCTAGCGGGATTAAAGATACGCAGTATTTT. Translated: CASSSQSSGIKDTQYF. The J gene is TRBJ2-3, the V gene TRBV18, with 9 bases lining up with TRBD2. The CDR3 runs to 16 residues. Germline-derived CDR1 and CDR2 are KGHSH and LQKENI. Trimming at V came to 5 bases and at J to 5 bases, leaving 11 bases not matched to a gene.

The V gene is TRBV5-1, the J gene TRBJ1-5, with a tentative D call TRBD1 (5 bases). The germline V gene has CDR1 SGHRS and CDR2 YFSETQ. The V end lost 0 bases, the J end lost 5 bases, and 18 bases lay between the germline ends. This CDR3 spans 17 amino acids. As DNA, the CDR3 is TGCGCCAGCAGCTTGGAAGGGGTGGTCAGTAGGGATCAGCCCCAGCATTTT. Translated, it gives CASSLEGVVSRDQPQHF.

In regard to this clone: Distinct nucleotide sequences in the sample also encode this CDR3. This chain links TRBV28 with TRBJ2-7; possibly TRBD2 for D (5 bases). This CDR3 has 11 amino acids. The ends were cut back, 9 bases at V and 1 base at J, with 7 bases in the middle. CDR1 is MDHEN, CDR2 SYDVKM, per germline. CDR3 DNA: TGTGCCAGTAGAGGGTCCTACGAGCAGTACGTC. The encoded protein is CASRGSYEQYV.

The V gene is TRBV6-5, the J gene TRBJ2-3, with 12 bases matching TRBD2. Losses at the gene ends were 9 bases for V and 5 bases for J; bases not matched to a gene: 6. Per the germline V gene, CDR1 is MNHEY and CDR2 is SVGAGI. The CDR3 has 14 amino acids. Written as DNA, the CDR3 is TGTGCCAGTAGACTAGCGGGGGAGGTAGATACGCAGTATTTT. Its translation is CASRLAGEVDTQYF.

V and J are TRBV29-1 and TRBJ2-1; D unresolved. V was pared by 6 bases and J by 8 bases, with 11 bases between. The CDR3 covers 11 residues. The germline V gene encodes CDR1 SQVTM and CDR2 ANQGSEA. The CDR3 DNA sequence: TGCAGCGTCCAAAATGGCGATGAGCAGTTCTTC. Protein product: CSVQNGDEQFF.

The chain employs TRBV6-1 and TRBJ1-2, with TRBD1 matching 9 bases. Germline CDR1 MNHNS, CDR2 SASEGT. This CDR3 spans 16 amino acids. The ends lost 0 bases at V and 2 bases at J; junction bases unmatched: 4. The CDR3 here is CASSEARTGVNYGYTF. The CDR3 DNA sequence: TGTGCCAGCAGTGAAGCGCGGACAGGGGTCAACTATGGCTACACCTTC.

The rearrangement joins TRBV5-1 to TRBJ1-6; weak D call: TRBD1 (6 bases). The germline CDR1 and CDR2 sequences are SGHRS and YFSETQ. CDR3 size: 15 residues. V dropped 0 bases and J dropped 9 bases, with 13 bases sitting between them. The chain's CDR3 is CASSLAGGGSSPLHF. The CDR3 coding sequence is TGCGCCAGCAGCTTGGCCGGGGGCGGGAGTTCACCCCTCCACTTT.

The count of this clone is one. The DNA for the CDR3 is TGTGCCAGCAGCGGGGGGACTAGCGGGAGGGAAGAGACCCAGTACTTC. It translates to CASSGGTSGREETQYF. This rearrangement joins TRBV9 to TRBJ2-5; TRBD2 matches at 16 bases. The ends lost 3 bases at V and 3 bases at J; junction bases unmatched: 2. CDR3 length equals 16 residues. Germline V gene lookup returns CDR1 SGDLS and CDR2 YYNGEE.

V and J are TRBV28 and TRBJ1-3; D ambiguous. V was trimmed by 2 bases and J by 2 bases, leaving 10 bases between them. The length of the CDR3 is 15 residues. The V gene's germline CDR1 is MDHEN and CDR2 SYDVKM. The CDR3 sequence: CASSLGGFAGNTIYF. For the CDR3, the DNA is TGTGCCAGCAGTTTAGGTGGATTCGCTGGAAACACCATATATTTT.

This clone was counted once. J is TRBJ1-1 and V is TRBV19; no definite D call. The CDR3 is 14 residues long. V was cut by 7 bases and J by 4 bases, with 16 bases left in between. Germline CDR1 and CDR2: LNHDA and SQIVND (reference sequence). The chain's CDR3 is CASTQRMGGTEAFF. The DNA for the CDR3 is TGTGCCAGTACCCAAAGGATGGGAGGCACTGAAGCTTTCTTT.

This chain connects TRBV2 to TRBJ2-5; 7 bases map to TRBD1. This CDR3 comprises 15 residues. CDR1 and CDR2 (germline): SNHLY, FYNNEI. The ends lost 7 bases at V and 5 bases at J; junction bases unmatched: 13. The CDR3 sequence: CASTRDEGQTETQYF. The CDR3 DNA is TGTGCCAGCACCCGGGACGAGGGACAGACCGAGACCCAGTACTTC.

J is TRBJ2-3 and V is TRBV27; 11 positions match TRBD1. J gave up 14 bases and V 5 bases, and 6 bases lay outside the gene matches. Germline CDR1 is MNHEY and CDR2 is SMNVEV (reference sequence). There are 12 residues in the CDR3. CDR3 residues: CASSPGDRGRYF. For the CDR3, the DNA is TGTGCCAGCAGTCCCGGGGACAGGGGGAGGTATTTT.

The chain is built from TRBV10-1 and TRBJ2-1; tentatively, D is TRBD1 or TRBD2 (5 bases each). CDR1 WNHNN and CDR2 SYGVQD come from the germline V gene (reference sequence). The CDR3 has 15 amino acids. V was shortened by 0 bases and J by 0 bases, with 6 bases between the two germline ends. The CDR3 sequence: CASSESGTSYNEQFF. CDR3 DNA: TGCGCCAGCAGTGAGTCAGGGACCTCCTACAATGAGCAGTTCTTC.

The chain links TRBV7-6 to TRBJ2-1; TRBD2 matches 14 bases. The CDR3 contains 17 residues. V shed 5 bases, J shed 0 bases, and the junction held 3 bases outside the gene matches. From germline, CDR1 is SGHVS and CDR2 FNYEAQ. The CDR3 DNA sequence: TGTGCCAGCAGCCCTGGGACTAGCGGGAGCTCCTACAATGAGCAGTTCTTC. Its translation is CASSPGTSGSSYNEQFF.

The chain joins TRBV29-1 to TRBJ2-3; D call uncertain. The germline V gene encodes CDR1 SQVTM and CDR2 ANQGSEA. This CDR3 is 12 amino acids long. V was clipped by 0 bases and J by 3 bases, with 4 bases between them. This CDR3 is CSVEEGTDTQYF. CDR3 bases: TGCAGCGTTGAAGAGGGGACAGATACGCAGTATTTT.

The chain is built from TRBV6-2 or TRBV6-3 and TRBJ1-2, with D possibly matching TRBD1 (5 bases). V was clipped by 2 bases and J by 6 bases, with 13 bases between them. There are 14 residues in the CDR3. Germline V gene sequence: CDR1 MNHEY, CDR2 SVGEGT. The CDR3 nucleotides are TGTGCCAGCAGTTACGGGGGAGGAGCGGATGGCTACACCTTC. Amino acid sequence: CASSYGGGADGYTF.

The J gene is TRBJ1-2, the V gene TRBV5-4; no clear D gene. The CDR3 totals 12 residues. CDR1 SGHNT and CDR2 YYREEE come from the germline V gene (reference sequence). Trimming pared 0 bases from V and 5 bases from J, leaving 5 bases between. The CDR3 region is CASSLANYGYTF. The CDR3 nucleotides are TGTGCCAGCAGCTTGGCCAATTATGGCTACACCTTC. Full variable domain (missing parts from reference TRBV5-4 and TRBJ1-2): ETGVTQSPTHLIKTRGQQVTLRCSSQSGHNTVSWYQQALGQGPQFIFQYYREEENGRGNFPPRFSGLQFPNYSSELNVNALELDDSALYLCASSLANYGYTFGSGTRLTVV.